The rows below give T cell receptor beta chains drawn from one sample of a study of control samples from healthy donors and cancer patients. This table comes from immunoSEQ multiplex PCR, and its TCRdb copy is limited to in-frame clones, with some not included. The table has about 76,000 clones, under 90% seen once. The sequencing sample was made of PBMCs. The receptors were sampled from a woman aged 45-59 years with colorectal cancer. Each CDR3 is given with its conserved first and last residue. The D gene is left open where the match is weak. A row's size may be missing; if present it is once, few, many or a size class.

V gene	clone size	J gene	D gene	CDR3 protein	CDR3 DNA
TRBV6-6	.	TRBJ2-1	TRBD2	CASRASGGAGEQFF	TGTGCCAGCAGAGCGAGCGGGGGGGCGGGAGAGCAGTTCTTC
TRBV7-9	.	TRBJ2-3	.	CASSSREDTQCF	TGTGCCAGCAGCTCCAGGGAAGATACGCAGTGTTTT
TRBV7-3	.	TRBJ2-3	.	CASGSSSRDTQYF	TGTGCCAGCGGTAGTAGTTCAAGAGATACGCAGTATTTT
TRBV7-2	.	TRBJ1-5	TRBD1	CASSLSLTGGGQPQHF	TGTGCCAGCAGCCTATCACTTACAGGGGGCGGGCAGCCCCAGCATTTT
TRBV4-3	.	TRBJ2-6	.	CASSQDHSSGANVLTF	TGCGCCAGCAGCCAAGATCACAGCTCTGGGGCCAACGTCCTGACTTTC
TRBV5-1	.	TRBJ2-3	.	CASSPATDTQYF	TGCGCCAGCAGCCCTGCCACAGATACGCAGTATTTT
TRBV10-3	few	TRBJ1-3	.	CAISDSVSGNTIYF	TGTGCCATCAGTGACTCGGTCTCTGGAAACACCATATATTTT
TRBV4-1	.	TRBJ1-2	TRBD1	CASSQTGQGKNGYTF	TGCGCCAGCAGCCAAACTGGACAGGGGAAAAATGGCTACACCTTC
TRBV4-3	once	TRBJ2-2	TRBD2	CASSQRGFKTGELFF	TGCGCCAGCAGCCAGCGGGGGTTTAAGACCGGGGAGCTGTTTTTT
TRBV11-2	.	TRBJ2-1	.	CATLIGSAYTRRGEQFF	TGTGCCACTCTTATTGGATCTGCCTATACCCGTCGGGGGGAGCAGTTCTTC
TRBV3-1/TRBV3-2	.	TRBJ1-5	TRBD1	CASSQTGVQPQHF	TGTGCCAGCAGCCAAACAGGGGTTCAGCCCCAGCATTTT
TRBV4-3	.	TRBJ1-1	.	CASSQADRNTEAFF	TGCGCCAGCAGCCAAGCCGACAGGAACACTGAAGCTTTCTTT
TRBV9	.	TRBJ2-1	TRBD1	CASSPRQGAGVLSSYNEQFF	TGTGCCAGCAGCCCACGACAGGGGGCGGGGGTTCTATCCTCCTACAATGAGCAGTTCTTC
TRBV7-3	once	TRBJ1-6	.	CASSLGVGSPLHF	TGTGCCAGCAGCTTAGGGGTAGGTTCACCCCTCCACTTT
TRBV7-2	.	TRBJ2-4	.	CASSLSRTKNIQYF	TGTGCCAGCAGCTTATCGCGGACCAAAAACATTCAGTACTTC
TRBV2	.	TRBJ1-4	.	CASSPQGNREKLFF	TGTGCCAGCAGCCCCCAGGGGAACAGGGAAAAACTGTTTTTT
TRBV18	.	TRBJ2-3	.	CASSPRGVRADTQYF	TGTGCCAGCTCGCCGAGAGGGGTTAGGGCAGATACGCAGTATTTT
TRBV5-1	.	TRBJ1-2	.	CASSLEYMDYGYTF	TGCGCCAGCAGCTTGGAATACATGGACTATGGCTACACCTTC
TRBV4-1	once	TRBJ2-5	.	CASSQVQTGGIQETQYF	TGCGCCAGCAGCCAAGTCCAAACAGGCGGAATTCAAGAGACCCAGTACTTC
TRBV5-1	.	TRBJ1-1	TRBD1	CASSLDRATEAFF	TGCGCCAGCAGCCTCGACAGGGCCACTGAAGCTTTCTTT
TRBV18	.	TRBJ1-5	.	CASSSAGNSNQPQHF	TGTGCCAGCTCCTCAGCGGGGAATAGCAATCAGCCCCAGCATTTT
TRBV11-3	.	TRBJ2-2	.	CASNRGTPRHGELFF	TGTGCCAGCAACCGTGGGACCCCTAGGCACGGGGAGCTGTTTTTT
TRBV19	.	TRBJ2-2	.	CASSDREGGELFF	TGTGCCAGTAGTGACAGGGAGGGCGGGGAGCTGTTTTTT
TRBV19	.	TRBJ2-2	TRBD2	CASSPSGGFVGELFF	TGTGCCAGTAGCCCTAGCGGGGGGTTCGTCGGGGAGCTGTTTTTT
TRBV4-1	.	TRBJ2-1	TRBD2	CASSTGLAGGTTYNEQFF	TGCGCCAGCAGCACGGGACTAGCGGGGGGGACCACCTACAATGAGCAGTTCTTC
TRBV2	.	TRBJ1-4	TRBD1	CASSEVPGQSNEKLFF	TGTGCCAGCAGTGAAGTTCCGGGACAGTCCAATGAAAAACTGTTTTTT
TRBV15	medium-sized	TRBJ1-5	.	CATSSDTQPQHF	TGTGCCACCAGCAGCGACACTCAGCCCCAGCATTTT
TRBV2	.	TRBJ1-3	.	CASSGSRESGNTIYF	TGTGCCAGCAGTGGGTCCAGGGAATCTGGAAACACCATATATTTT
TRBV7-8	.	TRBJ2-2	TRBD2	CASSPSGREPGELFF	TGTGCCAGCAGCCCTAGCGGCCGTGAACCCGGGGAGCTGTTTTTT
TRBV27	.	TRBJ2-3	.	CASAPTSLVPDTQYF	TGTGCCAGCGCCCCGACTAGTTTGGTCCCAGATACGCAGTATTTT
TRBV9	.	TRBJ1-2	.	CASSPLDDYGYTF	TGTGCCAGCAGTCCCTTGGATGACTATGGCTACACCTTC
TRBV28	.	TRBJ2-1	.	CASSWAVYQHPREQFF	TGTGCCAGCAGTTGGGCCGTCTATCAGCACCCGAGGGAGCAGTTCTTC
TRBV5-6	.	TRBJ2-1	.	CASSFYRYSSYNEQFF	TGTGCCAGCAGCTTTTACAGGTATAGCTCCTACAATGAGCAGTTCTTC
TRBV7-9	.	TRBJ2-3	.	CASRPWGALEDTQYF	TGTGCCAGCAGGCCCTGGGGGGCGTTGGAAGATACGCAGTATTTT
TRBV6-4	.	TRBJ2-1	TRBD2	CASSAAGGPSYEQFF	TGTGCCAGCAGTGCAGCGGGGGGGCCGTCATATGAGCAGTTCTTC
TRBV6-4	.	TRBJ1-1	TRBD1	CASSEQGGVTEAFF	TGTGCCAGCAGTGAACAGGGGGGTGTCACTGAAGCTTTCTTT
TRBV30	.	TRBJ1-5	.	CAWSEKGWGATQPQHF	TGTGCCTGGAGTGAGAAGGGGTGGGGGGCGACTCAGCCCCAGCATTTT
TRBV30	.	TRBJ1-6	TRBD1	CAWSGGLFGQGNSPLHF	TGTGCCTGGAGTGGAGGACTTTTCGGACAGGGGAATTCACCCCTCCACTTT
TRBV19	.	TRBJ1-6	.	CASSPPGNSPLHF	TGTGCCAGTAGTCCCCCGGGGAATTCACCCCTCCACTTT
TRBV5-1	.	TRBJ2-2	.	CASSYGGNTGELFF	TGCGCCAGCAGCTATGGGGGGAACACCGGGGAGCTGTTTTTT
TRBV18	.	TRBJ1-1	TRBD1	CASQRTGNTEAFF	TGTGCCAGCCAAAGGACAGGGAACACTGAAGCTTTCTTT
TRBV20-1	.	TRBJ1-2	TRBD1	CSASRGQGYGYTF	TGCAGTGCTAGTAGGGGACAGGGGTATGGCTACACCTTC
TRBV7-2	.	TRBJ1-2	.	CASSFDRPRDYGYTF	TGTGCCAGCAGCTTTGACAGGCCGAGAGACTATGGCTACACCTTC
TRBV28	once	TRBJ1-2	TRBD1	CASIEGGTGTYGYTF	TGTGCCAGCATCGAGGGGGGGACAGGGACCTATGGCTACACCTTC
TRBV6-6	.	TRBJ1-2	TRBD1	CASSPRGQVYGYTF	TGTGCCAGCAGTCCCCGCGGACAGGTTTATGGCTACACCTTC
TRBV4-2	few	TRBJ2-3	.	CASSRTSTDTQYF	TGTGCCAGCAGCCGGACCAGCACAGATACGCAGTATTTT
TRBV3-1/TRBV3-2	.	TRBJ1-2	.	CASSQAVYGYTF	TGTGCCAGCAGCCAAGCTGTCTATGGCTACACCTTC
TRBV6-6	.	TRBJ2-2	.	CASISTDTGELFF	TGTGCCAGCATTTCGACCGATACCGGGGAGCTGTTTTTT
TRBV5-4	.	TRBJ2-1	TRBD2	CASSLPGTSGANEQFF	TGTGCCAGCAGCTTACCCGGGACTAGCGGGGCCAATGAGCAGTTCTTC
TRBV10-2	.	TRBJ2-1	.	CASSPRDKHNEQFF	TGCGCCAGCAGCCCCCGGGACAAGCACAATGAGCAGTTCTTC
TRBV6-5	.	TRBJ1-3	.	CASSYVGGSGNTIYF	TGTGCCAGCAGTTACGTCGGGGGCTCTGGAAACACCATATATTTT